This TCR beta chain was sequenced in a study of regulatory T cells in long-lasting Graves disease. At the level of the study: Antithyroid drug intake by newly diagnosed Graves' patients had lasted under 3 months. Study-wide results and caveats: Possibly, too few samples lowered accuracy. Patients with persistent disease shared 2,741 public clonotypes, outpacing the roughly 970 shared by new patients.

The sample holds many counts of this clonotype. As yet, its antigen is unknown. Time point in this sample: newly diagnosed GD, antithyroid drugs for less than 3 months. The TCR library was prepared using RNA isolated from PBMCs. Germline V gene data show CDR1 as SGHTA and CDR2 as FQGNSA. V gave up 5 bases and J gave up 4 bases, with 6 bases separating them. There are 11 residues in the CDR3. Both iRepertoire HTBI primers and Arm-PCR of CDR3 regions were used to build the TCR beta libraries. One entry per CDR3 protein results from TCRdb running MiXCR on the multiplex PCR reads. The table shows roughly 350,000 distinct CDR3 sequences, with over 15% occurring only once. The sample was also reused in another study, on T cells in Graves' hyperthyroidism and ophthalmopathy.

The TCR sequence derives from a middle-aged man with Graves disease. The sequencing here drew on peripheral blood mononuclear cells (PBMCs), taken at new diagnosis, from a patient treated with antithyroid drugs. The chain uses TRBV7-2 and TRBJ2-7; no definite D call. The CDR3 protein is CASSPDYEQYF. CDR3 nucleotides: TGTGCCAGCAGCCCGGATTACGAGCAGTACTTC.